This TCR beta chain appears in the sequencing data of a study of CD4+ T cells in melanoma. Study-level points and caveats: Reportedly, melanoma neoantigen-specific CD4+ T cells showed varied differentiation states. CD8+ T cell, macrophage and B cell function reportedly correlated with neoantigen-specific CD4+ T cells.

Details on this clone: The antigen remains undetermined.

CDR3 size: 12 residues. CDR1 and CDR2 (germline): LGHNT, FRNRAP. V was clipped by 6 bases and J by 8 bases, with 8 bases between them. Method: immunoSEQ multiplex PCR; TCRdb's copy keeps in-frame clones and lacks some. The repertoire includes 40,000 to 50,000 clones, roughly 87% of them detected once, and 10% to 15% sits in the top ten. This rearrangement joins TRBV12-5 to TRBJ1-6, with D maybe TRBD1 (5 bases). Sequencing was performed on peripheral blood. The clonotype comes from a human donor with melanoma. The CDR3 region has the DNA TGTGCTAGTGGCCGGGGGGATTCACCCCTCCACTTT. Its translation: CASGRGDSPLHF.